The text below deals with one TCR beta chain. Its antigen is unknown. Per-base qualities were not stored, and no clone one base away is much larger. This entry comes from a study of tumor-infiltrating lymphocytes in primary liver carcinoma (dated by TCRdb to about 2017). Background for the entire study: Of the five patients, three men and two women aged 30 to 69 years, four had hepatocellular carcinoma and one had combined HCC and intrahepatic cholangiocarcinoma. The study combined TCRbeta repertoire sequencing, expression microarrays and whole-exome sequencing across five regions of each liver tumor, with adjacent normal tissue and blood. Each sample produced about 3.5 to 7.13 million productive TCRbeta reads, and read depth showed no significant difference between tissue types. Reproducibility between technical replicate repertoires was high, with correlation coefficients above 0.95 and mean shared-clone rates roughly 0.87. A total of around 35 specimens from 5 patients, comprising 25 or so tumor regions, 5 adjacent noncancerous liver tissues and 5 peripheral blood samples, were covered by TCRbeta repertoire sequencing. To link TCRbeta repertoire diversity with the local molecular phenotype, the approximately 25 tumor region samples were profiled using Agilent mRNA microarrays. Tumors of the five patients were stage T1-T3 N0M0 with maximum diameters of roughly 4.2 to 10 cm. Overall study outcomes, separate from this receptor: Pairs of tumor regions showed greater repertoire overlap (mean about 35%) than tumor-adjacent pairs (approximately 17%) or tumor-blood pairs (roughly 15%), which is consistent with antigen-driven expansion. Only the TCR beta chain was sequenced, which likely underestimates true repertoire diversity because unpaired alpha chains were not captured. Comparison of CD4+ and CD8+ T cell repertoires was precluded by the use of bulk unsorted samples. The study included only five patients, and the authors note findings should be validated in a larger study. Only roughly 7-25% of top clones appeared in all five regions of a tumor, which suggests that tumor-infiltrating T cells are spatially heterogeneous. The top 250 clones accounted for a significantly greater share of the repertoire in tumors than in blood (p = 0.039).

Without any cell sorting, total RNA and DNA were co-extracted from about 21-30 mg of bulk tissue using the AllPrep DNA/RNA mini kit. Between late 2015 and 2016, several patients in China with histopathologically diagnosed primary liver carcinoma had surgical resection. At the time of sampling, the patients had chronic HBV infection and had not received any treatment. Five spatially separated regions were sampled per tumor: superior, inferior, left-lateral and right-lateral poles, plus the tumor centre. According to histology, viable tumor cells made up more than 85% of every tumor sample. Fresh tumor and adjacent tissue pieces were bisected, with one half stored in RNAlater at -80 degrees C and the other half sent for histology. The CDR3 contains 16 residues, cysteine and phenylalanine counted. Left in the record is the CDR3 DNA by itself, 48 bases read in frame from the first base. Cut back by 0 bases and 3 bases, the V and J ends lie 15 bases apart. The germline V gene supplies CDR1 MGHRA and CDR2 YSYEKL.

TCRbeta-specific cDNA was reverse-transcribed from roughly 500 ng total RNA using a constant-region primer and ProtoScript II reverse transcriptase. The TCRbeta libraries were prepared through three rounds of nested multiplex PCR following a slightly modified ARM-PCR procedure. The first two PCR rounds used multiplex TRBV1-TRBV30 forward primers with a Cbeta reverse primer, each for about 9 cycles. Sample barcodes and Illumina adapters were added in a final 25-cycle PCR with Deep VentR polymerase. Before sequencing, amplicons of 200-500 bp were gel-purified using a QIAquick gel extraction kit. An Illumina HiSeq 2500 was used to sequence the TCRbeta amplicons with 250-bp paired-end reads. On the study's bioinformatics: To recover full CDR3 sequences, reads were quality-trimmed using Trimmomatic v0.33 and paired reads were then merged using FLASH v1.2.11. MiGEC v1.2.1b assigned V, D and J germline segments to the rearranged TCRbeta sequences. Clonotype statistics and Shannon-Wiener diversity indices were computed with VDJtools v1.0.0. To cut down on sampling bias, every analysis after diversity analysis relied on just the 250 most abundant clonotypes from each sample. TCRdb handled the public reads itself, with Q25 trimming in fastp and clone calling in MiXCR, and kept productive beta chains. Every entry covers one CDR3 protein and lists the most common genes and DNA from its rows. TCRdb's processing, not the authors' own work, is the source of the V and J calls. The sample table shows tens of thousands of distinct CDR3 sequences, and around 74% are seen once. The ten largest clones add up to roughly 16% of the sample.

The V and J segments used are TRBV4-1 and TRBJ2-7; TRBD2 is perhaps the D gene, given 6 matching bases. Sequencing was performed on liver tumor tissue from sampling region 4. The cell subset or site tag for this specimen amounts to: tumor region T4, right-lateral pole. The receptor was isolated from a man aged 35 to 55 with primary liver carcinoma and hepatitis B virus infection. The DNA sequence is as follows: TGCGCCAGCAGCCAAGATCAAGTTAGCGGATGCTACGAGCAGTACTTC. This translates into CASSQDQVSGCYEQYF.